This is a list of T cell receptor beta chains from one sample in a study of lymphopenia after photon versus proton radiotherapy. Assay: immunoSEQ multiplex PCR; the TCRdb copy retains only in-frame clones and omits some. The sample shows 55,000 to 75,000 clones, under 95% of them seen only once. Here the sequenced sample was peripheral blood, taken from a patient treated with photon-based radiotherapy. Every receptor here comes from a woman aged 70-85 years with pancreatic cancer. The CDR3 runs from the conserved cysteine through the conserved F or W. The D gene is left open where the match is weak. Clone size is shown for a subset of rows, as once, few, many or a class of expanded clone.

v_gene	j_gene	d_gene	abundance	len	CDR3nt	CDR3aa
TRBV4-3	TRBJ1-6	.	.	16	TGCGCCAGCAGCCCAGATCCACAGGGTTCTAATTCACCCCTCCACTTT	CASSPDPQGSNSPLHF
TRBV27	TRBJ2-7	.	.	15	TGTGCCAGCACCGTATTACTAGGAAGGTTCCTCGAGCAGTACTTC	CASTVLLGRFLEQYF
TRBV2	TRBJ1-1	.	.	13	TGTGCCAGCAGGGGACTGGCGAACACTGAAGCTTTCTTT	CASRGLANTEAFF
TRBV19	TRBJ1-4	.	.	16	TGTGCCAGTAGTCCCGACCTCATTAGGGGTAATGAAAAACTGTTTTTT	CASSPDLIRGNEKLFF
TRBV27	TRBJ2-2	.	.	14	TGTGCCAGCAGCCCCCCCGGGCTGACCGGGGAGCTGTTTTTT	CASSPPGLTGELFF
TRBV14	TRBJ2-7	.	.	14	TGTGCCAGCAGCCAAGACAGACTCCTCTACGAGCAGTACTTC	CASSQDRLLYEQYF
TRBV2	TRBJ2-7	.	.	11	TGTGCCAGCAAGGACCTCTACGAGCAGTACTTC	CASKDLYEQYF
TRBV2	TRBJ2-7	TRBD1	.	15	TGTGCCAGCAGCTCTCGGGACAGAAGTCTTAACGAGCAGTACTTC	CASSSRDRSLNEQYF
TRBV27	TRBJ1-4	.	.	13	TGTGCCAGCAGTAGGGTCCCTACAGAAAAACTGTTTTTT	CASSRVPTEKLFF
TRBV28	TRBJ2-7	TRBD2	.	17	TGTGCCAGCAGTACCCCGGAGGGTAGCGGGAGGAGGTACGAGCAGTACTTC	CASSTPEGSGRRYEQYF
TRBV7-2	TRBJ2-6	.	.	14	TGTGCCAGCAGCCCATCCTCTGGGGCCAACGTCCTGACTTTC	CASSPSSGANVLTF
TRBV6-1	TRBJ2-7	.	.	15	TGTGCCAGCAGTTCCAAGGATCCCCCATCCTACGAGCAGTACTTC	CASSSKDPPSYEQYF
TRBV4-2	TRBJ2-7	.	.	16	TGTGCCAGCAGCCAAGCCCAGCGGGCCAGGGTTTACGAGCAGTACTTC	CASSQAQRARVYEQYF
TRBV4-2	TRBJ1-4	.	once	15	TGTGCCAGCAGCCAAGGGACAGCCCTTAATGAAAAACTGTTTTTT	CASSQGTALNEKLFF
TRBV28	TRBJ2-5	.	.	16	TGTGCCAGCAGTTCGCCCCCCTCAGGGGTTGGAGAGACCCAGTACTTC	CASSSPPSGVGETQYF
TRBV5-4	TRBJ1-6	.	.	13	TGTGCCAGCAGCCTTAGGGTGGACTCACCCCTCCACTTT	CASSLRVDSPLHF
TRBV4-3	TRBJ2-7	.	once	17	TGCGCCAGCAGCCAAGTCCCGGCGTCGGGCTCTGTCTACGAGCAGTACTTC	CASSQVPASGSVYEQYF
TRBV2	TRBJ2-2	.	.	14	TGTGCCAGCAGTAAAGAGACGGCCACCGGGGAGCTGTTTTTT	CASSKETATGELFF
TRBV5-4	TRBJ2-2	TRBD2	.	16	TGTGCCAGCAGCTCGACTAGCCCAAACGAGGCCGGGGAGCTGTTTTTT	CASSSTSPNEAGELFF
TRBV6-1	TRBJ2-7	TRBD1	.	12	TGTGCCAGTAACCCGGGACAGGACGAGCAGTACTTC	CASNPGQDEQYF
TRBV28	TRBJ1-5	.	.	17	TGTGCCAGCAGTTGGGACCGAGGACTATATAGCAATCAGCCCCAGCATTTT	CASSWDRGLYSNQPQHF
TRBV29-1	TRBJ1-1	.	.	13	TGCAGCGTTGAGGGAGGAGGAGGCACTGAAGCTTTCTTT	CSVEGGGGTEAFF
TRBV13	TRBJ2-1	TRBD2	once	16	TGTGCCAGCAGCTCATCCGGGACTAGCAGCTACAATGAGCAGTTCTTC	CASSSSGTSSYNEQFF
TRBV7-2	TRBJ2-7	TRBD2	.	16	TGTGCCAGCAGCTTACGGTCTAGCGGGAGCTCCTACGAGCAGTACTTC	CASSLRSSGSSYEQYF
TRBV21-1	TRBJ2-7	.	.	15	TGTGCCAGCAGCACCCCCCCAGACACGAGCTACGAGCAGTACTTC	CASSTPPDTSYEQYF
TRBV2	TRBJ1-3	.	.	15	TGTGCCAGCAGTGAAGTCGGAAACACTGGAAACACCATATATTTT	CASSEVGNTGNTIYF
TRBV18	TRBJ2-7	.	few	13	TGTGCCAGCTCAACAGGTGTCGGGAATGTGCAGTACTTC	CASSTGVGNVQYF
TRBV6-5	TRBJ1-4	.	.	15	TGTGCCAGCAGAGAATCGGAGGGGTCTGGGGAAAAACTGTTTTTT	CASRESEGSGEKLFF
TRBV5-1	TRBJ2-5	.	.	14	TGCGCCAGCAGCTTCCCACTTCGGAAAGAGACCCAGTACTTC	CASSFPLRKETQYF
TRBV27	TRBJ2-7	.	.	14	TGTGCCAGCAGTTTATATGGAGAAGTCTACGAGCAGTACTTC	CASSLYGEVYEQYF
TRBV28	TRBJ1-4	.	.	15	TGTGCCAGCAGTTTATGGGGAGGGGCTAATGAAAAACTGTTTTTT	CASSLWGGANEKLFF